These 30 T cell receptor beta chains were sequenced from one sample in a study of identical twins (dated by TCRdb to 2016 to 2018). The protocol used for the library was 5' RACE. Sequencing was carried out with an Illumina HiSeq 2000. Using fastp trimming at Q25 and MiXCR clonotype assembly, TCRdb reanalyzed the public sequencing data and kept in-frame beta chains. Identical CDR3 proteins give one entry, which carries the most common genes and DNA. For this sample the table gives approximately 680,000 distinct CDR3 sequences, of which about 7.6% were detected only once. The ten largest clones represent approximately 1.5% of the sample. The data were also submitted as part of a second study, on yellow fever vaccine responses in identical twins.

Material: PBMCs. These receptors all stem from a woman aged 18-35 years in good health.

This clonotype was observed a handful of times. The chain has TRBV7-9 and TRBJ1-2; 7 bases align to TRBD1. The V segment lost 5 bases and the J segment 6 bases; nucleotides outside the gene matches: 15. The CDR3 consists of 16 residues. CDR1 SEHNR and CDR2 FQNEAQ come from the germline V gene (reference sequence). CDR3 DNA sequence: TGTGCCAGCAGCAGTTACCTAGAACAGGGGTTGCATGGCTACACCTTC. Translating it yields CASSSYLEQGLHGYTF.

This clonotype was found a few times. The chain combines TRBV25-1 with TRBJ2-7, with TRBD2 matching over 15 bases. The germline gives CDR1 MGHDK, CDR2 SYGVNS. V lost 4 bases to trimming and J lost 0 bases; unmatched junction nucleotides: 16. CDR3 length: 21 amino acids. This chain's CDR3 is CASSVAAAGLAGGSSSYEQYV. CDR3 coding DNA: TGTGCCAGCAGTGTAGCGGCGGCGGGACTAGCGGGGGGATCGAGCTCCTACGAGCAGTACGTC.

This clonotype was observed a few times. The chain has TRBV28 and TRBJ2-3; D is unclear. The CDR3 runs to 14 residues. V was pared by 7 bases and J by 1 base, with 12 bases between. Germline values: CDR1 MDHEN, CDR2 SYDVKM. The CDR3 reads CASTKTWGTDTQYF. For the CDR3, the DNA is TGTGCCAGCACCAAAACGTGGGGCACAGATACGCAGTATTTT.

Many counts were recorded for this clonotype. This chain links TRBV12-3 or TRBV12-4 with TRBJ2-3; 7 bases fit TRBD1. The V and J ends lost 4 bases and 4 bases, in that order; junction bases with no gene match: 5. This CDR3 spans 14 amino acids. CDR3 sequence: CASSSTGVPDTQYF. The DNA for the CDR3 is TGTGCCAGCAGTTCCACAGGGGTTCCAGATACGCAGTATTTT.

This clonotype turned up a few times. The gene calls are TRBV5-1 and TRBJ2-5, with 8 bases fitting TRBD2. V lost 4 bases, J lost 5 bases, and 7 bases stayed unmatched. From germline, CDR1 is SGHRS and CDR2 YFSETQ. The length of the CDR3 is 14 residues. The CDR3 loop reads CASSPIGGVETQYF. The CDR3 region has the DNA TGCGCCAGCAGCCCCATCGGGGGGGTCGAGACCCAGTACTTC. Full variable domain (missing parts from reference TRBV5-1 and TRBJ2-5): KAGVTQTPRYLIKTRGQQVTLSCSPISGHRSVSWYQQTPGQGLQFLFEYFSETQRNKGNFPGRFSGRQFSNSRSEMNVSTLELGDSALYLCASSPIGGVETQYFGPGTRLLVL.

This clonotype occurred a few times. CDR3 sequence (DNA): TGTGCCACCAGCAGGGACAGGGGGCACGAGCAGTACTTC. Amino acid sequence: CATSRDRGHEQYF. The chain is built from TRBV15 and TRBJ2-7; 11 bases fit TRBD1. Germline V gives CDR1 LNHNV, CDR2 YYDKDF (reference sequence). The V segment lost 3 bases and the J segment 5 bases; nucleotides outside the gene matches: 0. This CDR3 comprises 13 residues.

This clonotype was counted ten times or more. The CDR3 sequence: CASSGSGRSYNEQFF. Here the CDR3 DNA reads TGTGCCAGCAGTGGTTCAGGGCGCTCCTACAATGAGCAGTTCTTC. This chain links TRBV27 with TRBJ2-1, with D tentatively TRBD1 (5 bases). The V gene's germline CDR1 is MNHEY and CDR2 SMNVEV (reference sequence). This CDR3 comprises 15 residues. V was clipped by 5 bases and J by 0 bases, with 11 bases between them.

This clonotype showed up many times. The CDR3: CASSLRVAKGTDTQYF. The DNA for the CDR3 is TGTGCCAGCAGCTTAAGGGTGGCTAAGGGCACAGATACGCAGTATTTT. The chain couples TRBV7-2 to TRBJ2-3; no clear D. The CDR3 is 16 amino acids. Trimming removed 2 bases from V and 1 base from J, with 13 bases in between. The germline V gene encodes CDR1 SGHTA and CDR2 FQGNSA.

CDR3 sequence reads: CASSTSGGALITGELFF. CDR3 nucleotides: TGTGCCAGCAGTACTAGCGGGGGGGCCCTTATAACCGGGGAGCTGTTTTTT. The V and J genes are TRBV12-3 or TRBV12-4 and TRBJ2-2; TRBD2 matches 13 bases. The CDR3 has 17 amino acids. V gave up 5 bases and J gave up 5 bases; unmatched junction bases: 8.

This clonotype came up many times. The chain uses TRBV4-1 and TRBJ1-2, with D maybe TRBD1 (6 bases). Trimming stripped 1 base from V and 3 bases from J, with 9 bases between. Germline V gene lookup returns CDR1 MGHRA and CDR2 YSYEKL. The CDR3 is 14 amino acids. The CDR3 DNA reads TGCGCCAGCAGCCAAGGACAGGTCGACTATGGCTACACCTTC. Its translation is CASSQGQVDYGYTF.

The chain employs TRBV7-9 and TRBJ2-1; D might be TRBD1 (6 bases). The length of the CDR3 is 15 residues. Germline lookup yields CDR1 SEHNR and CDR2 FQNEAQ (reference sequence). V lost 3 bases to trimming and J lost 8 bases, with 17 bases between them. The DNA for the CDR3 is TGTGCCAGCAGCTTCGCTACAGGGATGGGGGATGAGCAGTTCTTC. Translating it yields CASSFATGMGDEQFF. Complete variable domain (other parts from reference TRBV7-9 and TRBJ2-1): DTGVSQNPRHKITKRGQNVTFRCDPISEHNRLYWYRQTLGQGPEFLTYFQNEAQLEKSRLLSDRFSAERPKGSFSTLEIQRTEQGDSAMYLCASSFATGMGDEQFFGPGTRLTVL.

The gene calls are TRBV2 and TRBJ2-5, with D perhaps matching TRBD1 (6 bases). Germline V gene sequence: CDR1 SNHLY, CDR2 FYNNEI. The CDR3 has 13 residues. Trimming removed 4 bases at V and 0 bases at J, with 6 bases between. The CDR3 bases are TGTGCCAGCAGTGGGACAGACCAAGAGACCCAGTACTTC. This sequence encodes CASSGTDQETQYF.

This clonotype was found many times. This chain joins TRBV5-1 and TRBJ1-1; 9 positions agree with TRBD1. This CDR3 is built from 15 residues. The V segment lost 1 base and the J segment 5 bases; nucleotides outside the gene matches: 6. The germline V gene encodes CDR1 SGHRS and CDR2 YFSETQ. The CDR3 reads CASSLIPGQGTEAFF. The CDR3 DNA follows: TGCGCCAGCAGCTTGATCCCCGGACAGGGGACTGAAGCTTTCTTT.

This clonotype was counted at least ten times. V usage is TRBV25-1 and J usage is TRBJ2-1; D remains unclear. There are 14 residues in the CDR3. Germline lookup yields CDR1 MGHDK and CDR2 SYGVNS. The V gene lost 1 base and the J gene lost 5 bases, with 9 bases spanning the gap. The CDR3 DNA sequence: TGTGCCAGCAGTGAATTAGGCAGAAACAATGAGCAGTTCTTC. The encoded protein is CASSELGRNNEQFF.

This clonotype showed up many times. The J gene is TRBJ2-2, the V gene TRBV6-2 or TRBV6-3; a weak D match, TRBD2 (6 bases). The CDR3 has 15 amino acids. The ends were cut back, 5 bases at V and 0 bases at J, with 10 bases in the middle. Per germline, CDR1 MNHEY and CDR2 SVGEGT. CDR3 amino acids: CASSAGTSNTGELFF. CDR3 sequence (DNA): TGTGCCAGCAGTGCCGGGACTTCGAACACCGGGGAGCTGTTTTTT.

J is TRBJ2-7 and V is TRBV12-3 or TRBV12-4, with a tentative D call TRBD2 (5 bases). The CDR3 contains 16 residues. Trimming pared 5 bases from V and 0 bases from J, leaving 17 bases between. CDR3: CASSLHTAVPSYEQYF. CDR3 coding DNA: TGTGCCAGCAGTCTTCACACAGCGGTTCCCTCCTACGAGCAGTACTTC.

The rearrangement uses TRBV12-3 or TRBV12-4 and TRBJ1-4; TRBD1 might be the D (5 bases). The CDR3 covers 15 residues. The V end was cut by 7 bases, the J end by 4 bases, with 16 bases between. CDR3 DNA sequence: TGTGCCAGCACTCAAAGTTCAGGGAGTAATGAAAAACTGTTTTTT. It translates to CASTQSSGSNEKLFF.

This clonotype came up many times. The rearrangement uses TRBV19 and TRBJ1-1; 8 bases are a match to TRBD1. Germline assignment: CDR1 LNHDA and CDR2 SQIVND (reference sequence). CDR3 length equals 14 residues. Trimming took 3 bases from V and 4 from J; bases not matched to a gene: 4. The CDR3 protein is CASSIQGASTEAFF. The CDR3 DNA reads as TGTGCCAGTAGTATTCAGGGGGCTAGCACTGAAGCTTTCTTT. Full variable domain (rest looked up from reference TRBV19 and TRBJ1-1): DGGITQSPKYLFRKEGQNVTLSCEQNLNHDAMYWYRQDPGQGLRLIYYSQIVNDFQKGDIAEGYSVSREKKESFPLTVTSAQKNPTAFYLCASSIQGASTEAFFGQGTRLTVV.

This chain's CDR3 is CASSWQGSSPLHF. CDR3 coding DNA: TGTGCCAGTAGTTGGCAGGGCAGTTCACCCCTCCACTTT. This rearrangement joins TRBV19 to TRBJ1-6, with D possibly being TRBD1 (5 bases). This CDR3 contains 13 residues. Looked up from germline, CDR1 is LNHDA and CDR2 is SQIVND (reference sequence). Trimming pared 5 bases from V and 9 bases from J, leaving 11 bases between.

This chain connects TRBV2 to TRBJ2-7, with 7 positions matching TRBD2. CDR1 is SNHLY, CDR2 FYNNEI, per germline. V lost 10 bases and J lost 0; bases outside the gene matches: 24. The CDR3 loop spans 19 amino acids. The CDR3 nucleotides read TGTGCCATCTGTTTAGGTGCAGTCTGGGGCGGGAGCGGCTCCTACGAGCAGTACTTC. Protein product: CAICLGAVWGGSGSYEQYF.

This clonotype was seen a handful of times. CDR3 residues: CASSLMAGINTEAFF. Here the CDR3 DNA reads TGCGCCAGCAGCTTGATGGCGGGGATAAACACTGAAGCTTTCTTT. The V call is TRBV5-1, the J call TRBJ1-1; D call uncertain. Germline values: CDR1 SGHRS, CDR2 YFSETQ. V dropped 1 base and J dropped 2 bases, with 12 bases sitting between them. The CDR3 is 15 residues long.

On this clonotype: Lacking the conserved final phenylalanine or tryptophan, this CDR3 likely reflects a read error. This rearrangement joins TRBV12-3 or TRBV12-4 to TRBJ2-3, with TRBD2 matching over 10 bases. This CDR3 spans 16 amino acids. V lost 5 bases and J lost 1; bases outside the gene matches: 6. The CDR3 region has the DNA TGTGCCAGCAGTCGCCTAGCGGGAGAAGGCACAGATACGCAGTATCTT. Amino acid sequence: CASSRLAGEGTDTQYL.

This chain joins TRBV29-1 and TRBJ2-1; no firm D call. This CDR3 contains 10 residues. With 6 bases removed from V and 10 bases from J, the gap between germline ends came to 10 bases. Germline V gene data show CDR1 as SQVTM and CDR2 as ANQGSEA. The DNA for the CDR3 is TGCAGCGTCCGCGATAGCGAGCAGTTCTTC. Its translation: CSVRDSEQFF.

This clonotype was recorded at least ten times. V and J are TRBV12-3 or TRBV12-4 and TRBJ2-3, with D perhaps given as TRBD1 or TRBD2 (5 bases each). The CDR3 length is 14 residues. Trimming removed 7 bases at V and 0 bases at J, with 11 bases between. The CDR3 bases are TGTGCCAGCACTCCGGGACCAAGCACAGATACGCAGTATTTT. Amino acids: CASTPGPSTDTQYF.

This clonotype has at least ten counts. This rearrangement joins TRBV27 to TRBJ1-5; maybe TRBD1 (5 bases). The CDR3 has 16 amino acids. V was trimmed by 4 bases and J by 0 bases, leaving 13 bases between them. Germline V gives CDR1 MNHEY, CDR2 SMNVEV (reference sequence). This chain's CDR3 is CASSYRKTNSNQPQHF. The CDR3, as DNA: TGTGCCAGCAGTTACAGGAAAACGAATAGCAATCAGCCCCAGCATTTT.

This clonotype was seen a few times. The rearrangement joins TRBV20-1 to TRBJ2-4; TRBD2 agrees at 9 bases. Germline assignment: CDR1 DFQATT and CDR2 SNEGSKA (reference sequence). This CDR3 has 15 amino acids. Trimming removed 0 bases from V and 6 bases from J; junction bases left unmatched: 6. In nucleotides, the CDR3 is TGCAGTGCTAGAGAGCGAGCGGGAGGAGGAAACATTCAGTACTTC. Translation gives CSARERAGGGNIQYF.

This clonotype was seen ten or more times. The chain recombines TRBV12-3 or TRBV12-4 with TRBJ1-2, with unresolved D. CDR3 length equals 14 residues. V lost 6 bases and J 7 bases, leaving 18 bases between the germline ends. In DNA, the CDR3 is TGTGCCAGCAGCTTGACACAGCAGATTGCTGGCTACACCTTC. Its protein product is CASSLTQQIAGYTF.

The table lists this clonotype with a few counts. The rearrangement joins TRBV11-1 to TRBJ2-7; 8 bases map to TRBD1. Germline V gives CDR1 SGHAT, CDR2 FQDESV (reference sequence). The CDR3 contains 15 residues. The ends lost 5 bases at V and 0 bases at J; junction bases unmatched: 6. For the CDR3, the DNA is TGTGCCAGCAGCCTTAGGACAGGGAGCTCCTACGAGCAGTACGTC. Amino acid sequence: CASSLRTGSSYEQYV.

V usage is TRBV28 and J usage is TRBJ2-1, with TRBD2 identical over 8 bases. V trimming: 3 bases; J trimming: 10 bases; junction bases outside the gene matches: 5. Germline CDR1 MDHEN, CDR2 SYDVKM. This CDR3 spans 13 amino acids. The CDR3 DNA reads TGTGCCAGCAGTTTGACTAGCGTCAAGGAGCAGTTCTTC. Amino acids: CASSLTSVKEQFF.

This clonotype has a handful of counts. This chain joins TRBV21-1 and TRBJ2-7; the table gives TRBD1 as D, unverified against the DNA. TRBV21-1 is listed as a pseudogene. The CDR3 length is 12 residues. CDR3 sequence reads: CASRECSYEQYV. The CDR3, as DNA: TGTGCCAGCCGGGAATGTAGTTACGAGCAGTACGTC.